The 14 T cell receptor beta chains presented below share a single source sample, sequenced in a study of blood T cell repertoires in COVID-19. Profiled with immunoSEQ multiplex PCR; TCRdb holds only in-frame clones, not every one. The sample yields about 210,000 clones, 80% seen once. Sequenced material: peripheral blood. These receptors came from a woman in her seventies with acute or convalescent COVID-19.

This sequence joins TRBV18 and TRBJ2-4, with 11 nucleotides matching TRBD2. Germline V lookup: CDR1 KGHSH, CDR2 LQKENI. The CDR3 runs to 20 residues. The junction had 14 bases not matched to a gene; V was cut back by 3 bases and J by 1 base. Written as DNA, the CDR3 is TGTGCCAGCTCACCCCCCACGCTAGCGGGGGGCTCTAGGGCCAAAAACATTCAGTACTTC. Translation: CASSPPTLAGGSRAKNIQYF.

A word on this clone: This sample also contains other DNA sequences that code for the same CDR3. The gene calls are TRBV5-1 and TRBJ2-5, with 12 bases fitting TRBD2. The length of the CDR3 is 15 residues. V lost 1 base and J lost 2; bases outside the gene matches: 0. CDR1 SGHRS and CDR2 YFSETQ come from the germline V gene. DNA of the CDR3: TGCGCCAGCAGCTTGCTAGCGGGGGGGCAAGAGACCCAGTACTTC. It codes for CASSLLAGGQETQYF.

This sequence joins TRBV24-1 and TRBJ2-3, with TRBD1 identical over 10 bases. V lost 4 bases to trimming and J lost 3 bases; unmatched junction nucleotides: 3. Germline loops: CDR1 KGHDR, CDR2 SFDVKD. This CDR3 has 15 residues. The DNA for the CDR3 is TGTGCCACCAGTGACTTGGGACAGGGGACAGATACGCAGTATTTT. As protein: CATSDLGQGTDTQYF.

The rearrangement links TRBV6-5 to TRBJ2-2; TRBD1 matches 7 bases. V lost 6 bases to trimming and J lost 7 bases; unmatched junction nucleotides: 5. This CDR3 has 13 residues. Germline V lookup: CDR1 MNHEY, CDR2 SVGAGI. CDR3 DNA: TGTGCCAGCAGAGCCCGACAGGGCGGGGAGCTGTTTTTT. This translates into CASRARQGGELFF.

V usage is TRBV7-8 and J usage is TRBJ1-2; unclear D gene. The CDR3 covers 16 residues. The V gene's germline CDR1 is SGHVS and CDR2 FQNEAQ. The V end lost 4 bases, the J end lost 4 bases, and 19 bases lay between the germline ends. CDR3 protein: CASSSDSVVGSYGYTF. As DNA, the CDR3 is TGTGCCAGCAGCTCAGACTCGGTTGTGGGTTCCTATGGCTACACCTTC.

The chain carries TRBV6-5 and TRBJ1-2, with a possible D match to TRBD1 (5 bases). V lost 7 bases and J 2 bases, leaving 11 bases between the germline ends. CDR3 length: 13 amino acids. Germline CDR1 reads MNHEY; CDR2 reads SVGAGI. The CDR3 protein is CASTQGINYGYTF. In nucleotides, the CDR3 is TGTGCCAGCACCCAGGGAATCAACTATGGCTACACCTTC.

The chain joins TRBV10-1 to TRBJ2-2, with 7 bases identical to TRBD1. The V and J ends lost 2 bases and 1 base, in that order; junction bases with no gene match: 4. Germline loops: CDR1 WNHNN, CDR2 SYGVQD (reference sequence). The CDR3 covers 16 residues. The CDR3 coding sequence is TGCGCCAGCAGTGAGACAGGGGCCCAGAACACCGGGGAGCTGTTTTTT. This translates into CASSETGAQNTGELFF.

This chain links TRBV6-5 with TRBJ1-3; D gene uncertain. Trimming cost V 0 bases and J 0 bases, with 9 bases left between them. CDR3 length: 16 amino acids. CDR1 is MNHEY and CDR2 is SVGAGI in the germline V gene. The CDR3 region has the DNA TGTGCCAGCAGTTACTCCAGTTACAACTCTGGAAACACCATATATTTT. Translation: CASSYSSYNSGNTIYF.

The V call is TRBV7-2, the J call TRBJ1-3, with D perhaps matching TRBD1 (6 bases). V was shortened by 5 bases and J by 2 bases, with 10 bases between the two germline ends. CDR3 length: 14 amino acids. Germline V lookup: CDR1 SGHTA, CDR2 FQGNSA. DNA for the CDR3: TGTGCCAGCAGCCAACCAGGGGCTGGAAACACCATATATTTT. Encoded protein: CASSQPGAGNTIYF.

In this sample, this clone turned up once. The chain is built from TRBV27 and TRBJ1-2; D remains unclear. The CDR3 sequence is 15 residues long. Germline V lookup: CDR1 MNHEY, CDR2 SMNVEV (reference sequence). Deletions cut 0 bases from V and 0 bases from J, with 8 bases between. In nucleotides, the CDR3 is TGTGCCAGCAGTTTATCGAGAACCACTAACTATGGCTACACCTTC. This sequence encodes CASSLSRTTNYGYTF.

The chain employs TRBV7-9 and TRBJ2-3; 12 nucleotides line up with TRBD2. The length of the CDR3 is 16 residues. Germline values: CDR1 SEHNR, CDR2 FQNEAQ (reference sequence). V was pared by 1 base and J by 4 bases, with 3 bases of the junction left unmatched. The CDR3 region has the DNA TGTGCCAGCAGCTTAGTGCTAGCGGGGGGGCCAGATACGCAGTATTTT. It is translated as CASSLVLAGGPDTQYF.

A single count supports this clone. V gene TRBV11-2 combines with J gene TRBJ2-5, with 10 bases fitting TRBD2. V was clipped by 0 bases and J by 3 bases; unmatched bases: 10. The germline V gene has CDR1 SGHAT and CDR2 FQNNGV. The CDR3 spans 18 residues. The CDR3 DNA is TGTGCCAGCAGCTTAGACCTGGGGAACCTAGCGGGGGAAGAGACCCAGTACTTC. The encoded protein is CASSLDLGNLAGEETQYF.

V usage is TRBV4-1 and J usage is TRBJ2-5, with TRBD1 as a possible D gene (6 bases). V dropped 2 bases and J dropped 5 bases, with 9 bases sitting between them. Germline CDR1 reads MGHRA; CDR2 reads YSYEKL. CDR3 length equals 13 residues. CDR3 protein: CASSQLTGETQYF. DNA of the CDR3: TGCGCCAGCAGCCAATTAACAGGGGAGACCCAGTACTTC.

V gene TRBV5-1 combines with J gene TRBJ2-5; the D gene is possibly TRBD2 (7 bases). There are 15 residues in the CDR3. V gave up 2 bases and J gave up 4 bases, with 15 bases separating them. Germline V gene data show CDR1 as SGHRS and CDR2 as YFSETQ. CDR3 sequence: CASSLGGGHPETQYF. CDR3 coding DNA: TGCGCCAGCAGCTTAGGGGGGGGGCACCCAGAGACCCAGTACTTC.